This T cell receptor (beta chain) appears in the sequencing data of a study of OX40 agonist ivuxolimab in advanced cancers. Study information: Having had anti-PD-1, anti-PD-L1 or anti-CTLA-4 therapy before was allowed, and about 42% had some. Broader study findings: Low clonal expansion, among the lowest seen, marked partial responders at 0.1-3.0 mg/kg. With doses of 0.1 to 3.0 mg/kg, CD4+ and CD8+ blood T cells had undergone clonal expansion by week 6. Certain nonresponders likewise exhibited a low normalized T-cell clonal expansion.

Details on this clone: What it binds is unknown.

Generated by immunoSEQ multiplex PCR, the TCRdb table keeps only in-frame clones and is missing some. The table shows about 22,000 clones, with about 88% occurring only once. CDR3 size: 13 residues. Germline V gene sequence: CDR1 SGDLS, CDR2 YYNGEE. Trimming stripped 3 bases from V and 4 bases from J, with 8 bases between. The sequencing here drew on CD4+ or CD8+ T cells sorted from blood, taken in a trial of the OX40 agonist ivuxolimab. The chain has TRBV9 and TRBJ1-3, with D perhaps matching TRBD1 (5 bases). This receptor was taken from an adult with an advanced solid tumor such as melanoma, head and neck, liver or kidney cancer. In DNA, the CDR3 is TGTGCCAGCAGCGGAAGACAGGGAAACACCATATATTTT. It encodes CASSGRQGNTIYF. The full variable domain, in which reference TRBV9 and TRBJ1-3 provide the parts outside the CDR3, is DSGVTQTPKHLITATGQRVTLRCSPRSGDLSVYWYQQSLDQGLQFLIQYYNGEERAKGNILERFSAQQFPDLHSELNLSSLELGDSALYFCASSGRQGNTIYFGEGSWLTVV.